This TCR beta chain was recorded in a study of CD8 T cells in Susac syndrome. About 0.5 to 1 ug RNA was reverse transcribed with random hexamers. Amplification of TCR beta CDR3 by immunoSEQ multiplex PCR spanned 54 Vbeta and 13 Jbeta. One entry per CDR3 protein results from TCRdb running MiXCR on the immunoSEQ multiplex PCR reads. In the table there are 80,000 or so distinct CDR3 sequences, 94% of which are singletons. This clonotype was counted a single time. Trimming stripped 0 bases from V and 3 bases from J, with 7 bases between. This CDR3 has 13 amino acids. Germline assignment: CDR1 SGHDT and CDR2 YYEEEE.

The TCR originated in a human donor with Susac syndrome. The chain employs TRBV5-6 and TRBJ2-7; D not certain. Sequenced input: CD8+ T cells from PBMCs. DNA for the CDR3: TGTGCCAGCAGCTTGGGACAATTCTACGAGCAGTACTTC. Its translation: CASSLGQFYEQYF.